The T cell receptor beta chain described here comes from a study of shared clonotypes between healthy human individuals. TCRdb keeps only in-frame clones here, not all; method: immunoSEQ multiplex PCR. Of about 2.4 million clones listed, approximately 94% are singletons. This CDR3 spans 16 amino acids. Germline V gene lookup returns CDR1 SGHNT and CDR2 YYREEE (reference sequence). The J segment lost 4 bases and the V segment lost 4 bases, leaving 7 bases of the junction unmatched. Sequenced material: naive CD4+ T cells sorted from blood. Subset: CD45RA+ positively selected. This clonotype was sampled from a man aged 18-30 years in good health. This rearrangement joins TRBV5-4 to TRBJ2-7; 14 bases map to TRBD2. The CDR3 sequence: CASSPGGTSGSYEQYF. CDR3 in DNA: TGTGCCAGCAGCCCCGGAGGGACTAGCGGGAGTTACGAGCAGTACTTC.